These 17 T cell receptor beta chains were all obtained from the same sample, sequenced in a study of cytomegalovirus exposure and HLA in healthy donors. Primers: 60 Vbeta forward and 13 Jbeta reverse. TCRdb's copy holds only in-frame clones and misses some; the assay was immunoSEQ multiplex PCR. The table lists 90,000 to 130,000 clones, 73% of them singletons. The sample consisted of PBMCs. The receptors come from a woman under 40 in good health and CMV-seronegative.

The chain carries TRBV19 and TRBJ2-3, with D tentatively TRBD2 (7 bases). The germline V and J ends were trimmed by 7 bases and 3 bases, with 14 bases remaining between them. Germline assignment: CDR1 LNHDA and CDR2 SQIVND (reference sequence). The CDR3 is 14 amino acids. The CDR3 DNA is TGTGCCAGTAAGGGGGGGTTAGCGACAGATACGCAGTATTTT. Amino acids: CASKGGLATDTQYF.

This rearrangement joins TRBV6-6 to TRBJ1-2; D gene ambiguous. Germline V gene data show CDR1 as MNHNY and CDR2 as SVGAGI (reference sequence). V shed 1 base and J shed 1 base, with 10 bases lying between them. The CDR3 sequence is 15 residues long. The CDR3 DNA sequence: TGTGCCAGCAGTTACTTCGAACGAGTTAACTATGGCTACACCTTC. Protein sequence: CASSYFERVNYGYTF.

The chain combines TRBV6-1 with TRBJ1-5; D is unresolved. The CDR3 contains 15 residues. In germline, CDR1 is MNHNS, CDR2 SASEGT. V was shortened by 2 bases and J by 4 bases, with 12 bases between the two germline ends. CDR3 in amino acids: CASSEMVGANQPQHF. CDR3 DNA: TGTGCCAGCAGTGAAATGGTGGGAGCTAATCAGCCCCAGCATTTT.

The CDR3 spells CASSPLGPRAPYEQYF. CDR3 DNA: TGTGCCAGCAGCCCCCTTGGGCCCAGGGCCCCCTACGAGCAGTACTTC. V and J are TRBV7-2 and TRBJ2-7; TRBD1 might be the D (5 bases). Per germline, CDR1 SGHTA and CDR2 FQGNSA. This CDR3 has 16 amino acids. V lost 5 bases and J 2 bases, leaving 19 bases between the germline ends. Together with reference TRBV7-2 and TRBJ2-7, the CDR3 gives the full variable domain: GAGVSQSPSNKVTEKGKDVELRCDPISGHTALYWYRQSLGQGLEFLIYFQGNSAPDKSGLPSDRFSAERTGGSVSTLTIQRTQQEDSAVYLCASSPLGPRAPYEQYFGPGTRLTVT.

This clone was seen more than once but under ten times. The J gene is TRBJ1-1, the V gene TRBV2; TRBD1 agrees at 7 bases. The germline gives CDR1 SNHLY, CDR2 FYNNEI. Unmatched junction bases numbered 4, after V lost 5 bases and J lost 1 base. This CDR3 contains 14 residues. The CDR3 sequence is CASSPRGTNTEAFF. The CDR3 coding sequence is TGTGCCAGCAGTCCCAGGGGGACGAACACTGAAGCTTTCTTT.

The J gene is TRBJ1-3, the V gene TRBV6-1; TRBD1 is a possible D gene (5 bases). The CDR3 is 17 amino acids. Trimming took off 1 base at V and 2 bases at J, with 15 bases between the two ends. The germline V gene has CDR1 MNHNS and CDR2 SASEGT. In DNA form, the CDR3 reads TGTGCCAGCAGTGAAGGCAGGGCCTTACTAACTGGAAACACCATATATTTT. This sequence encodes CASSEGRALLTGNTIYF.

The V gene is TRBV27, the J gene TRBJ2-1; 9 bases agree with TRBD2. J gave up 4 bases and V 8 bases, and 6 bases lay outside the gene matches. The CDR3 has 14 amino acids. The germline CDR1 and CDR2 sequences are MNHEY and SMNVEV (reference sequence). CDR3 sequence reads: CASAERGAYNEQFF. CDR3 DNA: TGTGCCAGCGCTGAGCGGGGGGCGTACAATGAGCAGTTCTTC.

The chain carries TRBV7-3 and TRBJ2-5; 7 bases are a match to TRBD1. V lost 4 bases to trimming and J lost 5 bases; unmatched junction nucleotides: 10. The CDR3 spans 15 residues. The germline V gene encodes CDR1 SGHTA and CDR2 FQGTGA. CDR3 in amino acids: CASSWAQGHGETQYF. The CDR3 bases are TGTGCCAGCAGCTGGGCACAGGGGCACGGGGAGACCCAGTACTTC.

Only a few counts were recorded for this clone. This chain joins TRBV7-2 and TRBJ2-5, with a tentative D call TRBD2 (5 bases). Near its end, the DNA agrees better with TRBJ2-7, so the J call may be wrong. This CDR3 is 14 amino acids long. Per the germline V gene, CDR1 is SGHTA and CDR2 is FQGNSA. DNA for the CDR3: TGTGCCAGCAGCTTAAGACCTCGGGAAAACGAGCAGTACTTC. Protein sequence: CASSLRPRENEQYF.

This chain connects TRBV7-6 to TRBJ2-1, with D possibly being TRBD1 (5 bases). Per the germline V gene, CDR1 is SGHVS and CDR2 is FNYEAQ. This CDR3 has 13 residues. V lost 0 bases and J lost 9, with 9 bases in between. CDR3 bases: TGTGCCAGCAGCTTAGCGACAGAGGTTGAGCAGTTCTTC. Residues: CASSLATEVEQFF.

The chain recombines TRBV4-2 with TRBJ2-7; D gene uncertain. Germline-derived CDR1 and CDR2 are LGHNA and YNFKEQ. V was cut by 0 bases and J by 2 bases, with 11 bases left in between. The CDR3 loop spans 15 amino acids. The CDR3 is CASSQESLGTYEQYF. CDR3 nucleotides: TGTGCCAGCAGCCAAGAAAGCCTCGGTACCTACGAGCAGTACTTC.

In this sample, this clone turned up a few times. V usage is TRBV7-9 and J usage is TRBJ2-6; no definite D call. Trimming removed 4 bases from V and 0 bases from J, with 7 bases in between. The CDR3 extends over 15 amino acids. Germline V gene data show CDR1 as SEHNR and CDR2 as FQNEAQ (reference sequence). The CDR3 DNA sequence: TGTGCCAGCAGCTCTAGTTCCTCTGGGGCCAACGTCCTGACTTTC. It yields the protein CASSSSSSGANVLTF.

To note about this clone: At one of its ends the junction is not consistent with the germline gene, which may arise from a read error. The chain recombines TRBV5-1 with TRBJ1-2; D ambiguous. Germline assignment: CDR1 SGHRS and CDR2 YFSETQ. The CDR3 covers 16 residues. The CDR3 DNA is TGCGCCAGCAGCTTTGGCCACACAAATCCTAACTATGGCTACCCCTTC. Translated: CASSFGHTNPNYGYPF.

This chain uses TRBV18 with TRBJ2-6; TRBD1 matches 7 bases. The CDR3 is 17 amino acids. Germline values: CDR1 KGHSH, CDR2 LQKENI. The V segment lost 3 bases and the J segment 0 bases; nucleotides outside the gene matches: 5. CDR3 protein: CASSPSRGNSGANVLTF. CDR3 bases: TGTGCCAGCTCACCCTCCAGGGGGAACTCTGGGGCCAACGTCCTGACTTTC.

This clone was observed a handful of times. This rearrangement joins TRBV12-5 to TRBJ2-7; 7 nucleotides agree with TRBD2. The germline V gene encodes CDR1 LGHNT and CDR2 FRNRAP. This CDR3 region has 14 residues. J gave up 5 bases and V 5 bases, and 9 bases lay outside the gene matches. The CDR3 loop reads CASGTSAGNNEQYF. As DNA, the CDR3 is TGTGCTAGTGGTACTTCAGCGGGAAATAACGAGCAGTACTTC.

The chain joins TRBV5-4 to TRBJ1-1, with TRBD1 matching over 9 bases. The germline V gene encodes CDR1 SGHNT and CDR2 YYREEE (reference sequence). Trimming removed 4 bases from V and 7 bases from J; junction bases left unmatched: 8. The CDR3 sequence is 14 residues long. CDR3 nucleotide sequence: TGTGCCAGCAGCCCGGGCCGACAGGGGGTTGAAGCTTTCTTT. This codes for CASSPGRQGVEAFF.

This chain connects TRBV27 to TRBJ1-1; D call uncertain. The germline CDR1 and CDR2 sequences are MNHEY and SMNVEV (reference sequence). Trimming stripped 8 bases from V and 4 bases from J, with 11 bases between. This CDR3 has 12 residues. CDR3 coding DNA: TGTGCCAGCCTAGGTATCGGCACTGAAGCTTTCTTT. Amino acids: CASLGIGTEAFF.